Listed below are T cell receptor beta chains from one sample, sequenced in a study of blood T cells in healthy people across ages. TCRdb re-analysed the 5' RACE reads in MiXCR, keeping a single row per CDR3 protein. The sample gives about 780,000 distinct CDR3 sequences, about half of which show up once; about a sixth is in the top ten. Specimen: blood. The receptors derive from an elderly man in good health. Both conserved end residues are part of each CDR3. Fields, in order: D gene, J gene, clone size, V gene, CDR3 DNA, CDR3 protein. A D gene is named only where the DNA matches it firmly. Clone size is not always given. Where it is, it says once, few, many or a class for expanded clones.

D gene: TRBD2; J gene: TRBJ2-3; clone size: few; V gene: TRBV27; CDR3 DNA: TGTGCCAGCAGATCTGGACTAGCGGGATTCCACCTAGTAACAGATACGCAGTATTTT; CDR3 protein: CASRSGLAGFHLVTDTQYF
D gene: NA; J gene: TRBJ1-2; clone size: NA; V gene: TRBV28; CDR3 DNA: TGTGCCAGCAGTGCGGGTGGCAGGGCTTACTATGGCTACACCTTC; CDR3 protein: CASSAGGRAYYGYTF
D gene: NA; J gene: TRBJ1-1; clone size: NA; V gene: TRBV12-3/TRBV12-4; CDR3 DNA: TGTGCCAGCAGTTTGTCCGTAGGAAGGAACACTGAAGCTTTCTTT; CDR3 protein: CASSLSVGRNTEAFF
D gene: NA; J gene: TRBJ2-7; clone size: NA; V gene: TRBV15; CDR3 DNA: TGTGCCACCGAAGGTAGCAGGGGCGCTGGGTACGAGCAGTACTTC; CDR3 protein: CATEGSRGAGYEQYF
D gene: TRBD1; J gene: TRBJ1-2; clone size: NA; V gene: TRBV2; CDR3 DNA: TGTGCCAGCAGACCCGACAGGGTGCCTCCCACCTTC; CDR3 protein: CASRPDRVPPTF
D gene: TRBD1; J gene: TRBJ2-2; clone size: NA; V gene: TRBV27; CDR3 DNA: TGTGCCAGCACCCTTAGATCGACAGGGATGGACACCGGGGAGCTGTTTTTT; CDR3 protein: CASTLRSTGMDTGELFF
D gene: NA; J gene: TRBJ1-1; clone size: NA; V gene: TRBV7-9; CDR3 DNA: TGTGCCAGCAGCCGACCTGACAGTGAAGCTTTCTTT; CDR3 protein: CASSRPDSEAFF
D gene: TRBD1; J gene: TRBJ2-5; clone size: NA; V gene: TRBV27; CDR3 DNA: TGTGCCAGCAGTTCTATGGGACAGGCCCAAGAGACCCAGTACTTC; CDR3 protein: CASSSMGQAQETQYF
D gene: NA; J gene: TRBJ2-3; clone size: few; V gene: TRBV9; CDR3 DNA: TGTGCCAGCAGCGTAGCTCCAACGGGAGAAGTTTGGAAAGATACGCAGTATTTT; CDR3 protein: CASSVAPTGEVWKDTQYF
D gene: NA; J gene: TRBJ1-2; clone size: once; V gene: TRBV4-3; CDR3 DNA: TGCGCCAGCAGCCAAGATCGTTTCGGGGCAGGGCCCCAAGGGTCTGGCTACACCTTC; CDR3 protein: CASSQDRFGAGPQGSGYTF
D gene: NA; J gene: TRBJ2-1; clone size: few; V gene: TRBV28; CDR3 DNA: TGTGCCAGCGCGGGGGACAGATCAAGTGGGAGAGGGTATAATGAGCAGTTCTTC; CDR3 protein: CASAGDRSSGRGYNEQFF
D gene: NA; J gene: TRBJ2-1; clone size: few; V gene: TRBV20-1; CDR3 DNA: TGCAGTGCTCCTGACTCTTCTAGCGCGGTACGGTTCTCCTACAATGAGCAGTTCTTC; CDR3 protein: CSAPDSSSAVRFSYNEQFF
D gene: NA; J gene: TRBJ2-7; clone size: NA; V gene: TRBV6-2/TRBV6-3; CDR3 DNA: TGTGCCAGCAGTCGGGCTAGCGAGGAAGACGAGCAGTACTTC; CDR3 protein: CASSRASEEDEQYF
D gene: NA; J gene: TRBJ2-6; clone size: NA; V gene: TRBV3-1; CDR3 DNA: TGTGCCAGCGGGCTAGGGATATCTGGGGCCAACGTCCTGACTTTC; CDR3 protein: CASGLGISGANVLTF
D gene: NA; J gene: TRBJ1-1; clone size: many; V gene: TRBV5-1; CDR3 DNA: TGCGCCAGCAGCTTGATTCAGGGAGCTAACACTGAAGCTTTCTTT; CDR3 protein: CASSLIQGANTEAFF
D gene: NA; J gene: TRBJ2-7; clone size: NA; V gene: TRBV7-8; CDR3 DNA: TGTGCCAGCAGCGCAGTAGGGCAGGACTACGAGCAGTACTTC; CDR3 protein: CASSAVGQDYEQYF
D gene: NA; J gene: TRBJ2-3; clone size: few; V gene: TRBV4-1; CDR3 DNA: TGCGCCAGCAGCAAAAGGGGGGCGGATACGCAGTATTTT; CDR3 protein: CASSKRGADTQYF
D gene: NA; J gene: TRBJ1-2; clone size: NA; V gene: TRBV6-2/TRBV6-3; CDR3 DNA: TGTGCCAGCAGACCGGACCTGGGCAATGGCTACACCTTC; CDR3 protein: CASRPDLGNGYTF
D gene: TRBD2; J gene: TRBJ2-7; clone size: NA; V gene: TRBV25-1; CDR3 DNA: TGTGCCAGCAGTGAATCCCTTTATCGGCGGGAGGGTTCCTACGAGCAGTACTTC; CDR3 protein: CASSESLYRREGSYEQYF
D gene: NA; J gene: TRBJ2-1; clone size: many; V gene: TRBV11-3; CDR3 DNA: TGTGCCAGCAGCTTAGATCGAGGGGCGGGGGAGCAGTTCTTC; CDR3 protein: CASSLDRGAGEQFF
D gene: NA; J gene: TRBJ2-7; clone size: NA; V gene: TRBV6-2/TRBV6-3; CDR3 DNA: TGTGCCAGCATAAACGGGGCGAGCTCCTACGAGCAGTACTTC; CDR3 protein: CASINGASSYEQYF
D gene: TRBD1; J gene: TRBJ1-2; clone size: once; V gene: TRBV5-1; CDR3 DNA: TGCGCCAGCAGCTGGCGGACAGGGAACTATGGCTACACCTTC; CDR3 protein: CASSWRTGNYGYTF
D gene: TRBD2; J gene: TRBJ2-5; clone size: NA; V gene: TRBV9; CDR3 DNA: TGTGCCAGCAGCGCTGGCGTGACTAGCGGACAAAAAGAGACCCAGTACTTC; CDR3 protein: CASSAGVTSGQKETQYF
D gene: TRBD1; J gene: TRBJ2-6; clone size: few; V gene: TRBV18; CDR3 DNA: TGTGCCAGCTCCCCCGGGACAGGGGCTGGGGCCAACGTCCTGACTTTC; CDR3 protein: CASSPGTGAGANVLTF
D gene: NA; J gene: TRBJ2-7; clone size: few; V gene: TRBV4-2; CDR3 DNA: TGTGCCAGCAGCCAAGACCAGACTGGGGGCTACGAGCAGTACTTC; CDR3 protein: CASSQDQTGGYEQYF
D gene: NA; J gene: TRBJ2-3; clone size: NA; V gene: TRBV11-2; CDR3 DNA: TGTGCCAGCAGCTTAGACCCGGGATATACGCAGTATTTT; CDR3 protein: CASSLDPGYTQYF
D gene: NA; J gene: TRBJ2-7; clone size: NA; V gene: TRBV2; CDR3 DNA: TGTGCCAGCAGCGTACAAACAGGGATTGTCGCCGAGCAGTACTTC; CDR3 protein: CASSVQTGIVAEQYF
D gene: TRBD1; J gene: TRBJ2-3; clone size: few; V gene: TRBV20-1; CDR3 DNA: TGCAGTGCTAGAGATTGGCAGGGGGCCGGGGATACGCAGTATTTT; CDR3 protein: CSARDWQGAGDTQYF
D gene: TRBD1; J gene: TRBJ2-1; clone size: few; V gene: TRBV25-1; CDR3 DNA: TGTGCCAGCAGTCAACAGGGGGCCCTCAATGAGCAGTTCTTC; CDR3 protein: CASSQQGALNEQFF
D gene: NA; J gene: TRBJ2-3; clone size: NA; V gene: TRBV7-9; CDR3 DNA: TGTGCCAGCGGGGCGCAGGGTCAAGATACGCAGTATTTT; CDR3 protein: CASGAQGQDTQYF
D gene: NA; J gene: TRBJ1-2; clone size: once; V gene: TRBV28; CDR3 DNA: TGTGCCAGCGGGTCGGGAGGCTACACCTTC; CDR3 protein: CASGSGGYTF
D gene: NA; J gene: TRBJ2-1; clone size: NA; V gene: TRBV12-3/TRBV12-4; CDR3 DNA: TGTGCCAGCAGTTCCTTGTACGGGAGTAGGAATGAGCAGTTCTTC; CDR3 protein: CASSSLYGSRNEQFF
D gene: TRBD2; J gene: TRBJ2-1; clone size: NA; V gene: TRBV29-1; CDR3 DNA: TGCAGCGTTGAAGGGGAAGCGGGAGGCTCCTACAATGAGCAGTTCTTC; CDR3 protein: CSVEGEAGGSYNEQFF
D gene: TRBD2; J gene: TRBJ2-7; clone size: NA; V gene: TRBV7-6; CDR3 DNA: TGTGCCAGCAGCTCGGGACCGGGAGGGTCCTACAATGAGCAGTACTTC; CDR3 protein: CASSSGPGGSYNEQYF
D gene: NA; J gene: TRBJ2-7; clone size: many; V gene: TRBV9; CDR3 DNA: TGTGCCAGCAGCGTAGGGCCAGATGTGGACTACGAGCAGTACTTC; CDR3 protein: CASSVGPDVDYEQYF
D gene: NA; J gene: TRBJ2-4; clone size: few; V gene: TRBV3-1; CDR3 DNA: TGTGCCAGCAGCCAAGGGGGGACCATGCAGTACTTC; CDR3 protein: CASSQGGTMQYF
D gene: TRBD2; J gene: TRBJ2-1; clone size: many; V gene: TRBV9; CDR3 DNA: TGTGCCAGCAGCGGAATAGCGGGAGGGCCGTACAATGAGCAGTTCTTC; CDR3 protein: CASSGIAGGPYNEQFF
D gene: TRBD2; J gene: TRBJ2-1; clone size: few; V gene: TRBV27; CDR3 DNA: TGTGCCAGCAGGGATATAATCGGACTAGCGGGAGGTCAAAAGCAGTTCTTC; CDR3 protein: CASRDIIGLAGGQKQFF
D gene: NA; J gene: TRBJ2-3; clone size: NA; V gene: TRBV7-2; CDR3 DNA: TGTGCCAGCAGCTCACCGGGACGCCTCACAGATACGCAGTATTTT; CDR3 protein: CASSSPGRLTDTQYF
D gene: NA; J gene: TRBJ2-1; clone size: NA; V gene: TRBV12-3/TRBV12-4; CDR3 DNA: TGTGGCAGCAGCCTCGGGGCGGCTAATGAGCAGTTCTTC; CDR3 protein: CGSSLGAANEQFF
D gene: NA; J gene: TRBJ1-2; clone size: NA; V gene: TRBV2; CDR3 DNA: TGTGCCAGCAGAGAAGGACAGCTTAACTATGGCTACACCTTC; CDR3 protein: CASREGQLNYGYTF
D gene: TRBD2; J gene: TRBJ2-1; clone size: few; V gene: TRBV29-1; CDR3 DNA: TGCAGCGTTGTGGAGGGCGGACTAGCGGGGTACAATGAGCAGTTCTTC; CDR3 protein: CSVVEGGLAGYNEQFF
D gene: NA; J gene: TRBJ2-4; clone size: few; V gene: TRBV7-2; CDR3 DNA: TGTGCCAGCAGCTTAGATTTTAATCGGGTCGGCATTCAGTACTTC; CDR3 protein: CASSLDFNRVGIQYF
D gene: TRBD2; J gene: TRBJ2-5; clone size: few; V gene: TRBV24-1; CDR3 DNA: TGTGCCACCAGTGATCCCGGGACTAGCGGGAGATTGGGAGAGACCCAGTACTTC; CDR3 protein: CATSDPGTSGRLGETQYF
D gene: TRBD2; J gene: TRBJ2-7; clone size: NA; V gene: TRBV29-1; CDR3 DNA: TGCAGCGTTGAAGGGGAGTTTAGCGGGAGGGGCAATGAGCAGTACTTC; CDR3 protein: CSVEGEFSGRGNEQYF
D gene: NA; J gene: TRBJ2-2; clone size: few; V gene: TRBV7-2; CDR3 DNA: TGTGCCAGCAGCTTAAGGTCCAGGGTTCCCGGGGAGCTGTTTTTT; CDR3 protein: CASSLRSRVPGELFF
D gene: NA; J gene: TRBJ2-5; clone size: NA; V gene: TRBV7-8; CDR3 DNA: TGTGCCAGCAGCTCCCCGAGGCGGGCCCAGTACTTC; CDR3 protein: CASSSPRRAQYF
D gene: TRBD1; J gene: TRBJ1-5; clone size: NA; V gene: TRBV9; CDR3 DNA: TGTGCCAGCAGCCAAACGACAGGGGTAGGTCAGCCCCAGCATTTT; CDR3 protein: CASSQTTGVGQPQHF
D gene: NA; J gene: TRBJ2-1; clone size: many; V gene: TRBV5-1; CDR3 DNA: TGCGCCAGCAGCTTCACGGGTTTGGGGGATGAGCAGTTCTTC; CDR3 protein: CASSFTGLGDEQFF
D gene: NA; J gene: TRBJ1-5; clone size: many; V gene: TRBV29-1; CDR3 DNA: TGCAGCGTTGGGAACGGTAATCAGCCCCAGCATTTT; CDR3 protein: CSVGNGNQPQHF
D gene: TRBD1; J gene: TRBJ2-7; clone size: NA; V gene: TRBV10-3; CDR3 DNA: TGTGCCATCAGTGAGGCAGGGGGATCGAGTGGGAATGAGCAGTACTTC; CDR3 protein: CAISEAGGSSGNEQYF
D gene: TRBD2; J gene: TRBJ2-7; clone size: many; V gene: TRBV7-2; CDR3 DNA: TGTGCCAGCAGCGCCACGGGAGGCCCGTATGACGAGCAGTACTTC; CDR3 protein: CASSATGGPYDEQYF
D gene: NA; J gene: TRBJ2-3; clone size: few; V gene: TRBV5-1; CDR3 DNA: TGCGCCAGCAGCTTGGAGGGACCCTCCCTCACAGATACGCAGTATTTT; CDR3 protein: CASSLEGPSLTDTQYF
D gene: NA; J gene: TRBJ2-7; clone size: NA; V gene: TRBV15; CDR3 DNA: TGTGCCACCAGCAGTGGCGAGCACGAGCAGTACTTC; CDR3 protein: CATSSGEHEQYF
D gene: NA; J gene: TRBJ2-3; clone size: NA; V gene: TRBV12-3/TRBV12-4; CDR3 DNA: TGTGCCAGCAGTGACGACCCGCTGGGAACAGATACGGAATATTTT; CDR3 protein: CASSDDPLGTDTEYF